The entry below gives a single T cell receptor (beta chain) sequence along with its context. The V end was cut by 4 bases, the J end by 2 bases, with 4 bases between. The length of the CDR3 is 11 residues. Germline CDR1 SQVTM, CDR2 ANQGSEA. This entry comes from a study of blood T cell repertoires in COVID-19. Study context: Specimens from acute and convalescent COVID-19 originated in the United States, Italy and Spain. T cells, B-cell-depleted T cells, or PBMCs provided the cDNA or gDNA that served as material.

The repertoire was sequenced with immunoSEQ multiplex PCR; TCRdb's copy has only in-frame clones and lacks some. In the table there are just under 30,000 clones, approximately 92% of which are singletons. This TCR came from an elderly man with acute or convalescent COVID-19. Sequenced sample: peripheral blood. The chain uses TRBV29-1 and TRBJ2-3; D remains unclear. The CDR3 nucleotides are TGCAGCGTTGTCGTCACAGATACGCAGTATTTT. As protein: CSVVVTDTQYF.